Each of the 16 T cell receptor beta chains below was sequenced from the same sample in a study of metastatic and nonmetastatic thyroid tumors. MiXCR re-clonotyped the PCR reads for TCRdb. The sample shows over 35,000 clones, around a sixth of them seen only once. All patients were treatment-naive before thyroid surgery. The specimen was tumor tissue. Receptor source: a female donor with papillary thyroid cancer or a benign thyroid nodule (not recorded which). Some clones in this sample may be carry-over from other donors' samples.

As for this clone: This sequence may be a read error, since a much larger clone differs from it by one base. The genes are TRBV7-9 and TRBJ1-1; D is possibly TRBD1 (5 bases). The CDR3 has 13 amino acids. The germline gives CDR1 SEHNR, CDR2 FQNEAQ (reference sequence). The CDR3: CASSEVGSTEDFF. DNA for the CDR3: TGTGCCAGCAGCGAAGTTGGTTCGACAGAAGATTTCTTT.

In its sample, this clone was seen a few times. Since a much larger clone is just one base distant, this may be a read error. The chain carries TRBV30 and TRBJ2-5, with D unresolved. V was trimmed by 4 bases and J by 2 bases, leaving 11 bases between them. Per germline, CDR1 GTSNPN and CDR2 SVGIG (reference sequence). This CDR3 is built from 13 residues. CDR3 nucleotides: TGTGCCTGGAACTACAACCAACAAGAGACCCAGTACTTC. This gives the protein CAWNYNQQETQYF.

As to this clone: This could be a read error, since a much larger clone is one nucleotide away. J is TRBJ2-1 and V is TRBV5-6; possible D gene TRBD2, 6 bases. CDR3 length: 15 amino acids. Germline assignment: CDR1 SGHDT and CDR2 YYEEEE. The CDR3 DNA sequence: TGTGCCATCAGCTTTACGGGAGCGGGCTACAATGAGCAGTTCTTC. This codes for CAISFTGAGYNEQFF.

This clone was observed many times. J is TRBJ1-6 and V is TRBV2, with D unresolved. The CDR3 is 15 residues long. The germline CDR1 and CDR2 sequences are SNHLY and FYNNEI. The V gene lost 6 bases and the J gene lost 7 bases, with 16 bases spanning the gap. CDR3 nucleotide sequence: TGTGCCAGCAGCGATCCGGTCGCCCTGAATTCACCCCTCCACTTT. This sequence encodes CASSDPVALNSPLHF.

This chain connects TRBV20-1 to TRBJ1-1, with D maybe TRBD1 (5 bases). Trimming took 3 bases from V and 3 from J, leaving 11 bases between them. The CDR3 totals 13 residues. CDR1 and CDR2 (germline): DFQATT, SNEGSKA (reference sequence). CDR3 sequence reads: CSASDGGDTEAFF. The CDR3 region has the DNA TGCAGTGCTAGTGACGGAGGGGACACTGAAGCTTTCTTT.

The sample holds many counts of this clone. Other DNA variants within this sample encode the same CDR3. The chain links TRBV20-1 to TRBJ2-5, with TRBD2 as a possible D gene (6 bases). The V end was cut by 3 bases, the J end by 5 bases, with 13 bases between. CDR1 and CDR2 (germline): DFQATT, SNEGSKA (reference sequence). The CDR3 is 13 residues long. In DNA, the CDR3 is TGCAGTGCTAGGTTGGAGGGCCGGGAGACCCAGTACTTC. Translation gives CSARLEGRETQYF.

The table lists this clone with many counts. Other DNA sequences in this specimen translate into the identical CDR3. The chain employs TRBV20-1 and TRBJ1-2, with a weak D call TRBD1 (5 bases). CDR3 length: 15 residues. V was cut by 0 bases and J by 5 bases, with 16 bases left in between. From germline, CDR1 is DFQATT and CDR2 SNEGSKA (reference sequence). CDR3 bases: TGCAGTGCTAGAGAAGGAGCCGGGACCCCTTATGGCTACACCTTC. Translated: CSAREGAGTPYGYTF.

This clone appeared a few times. A much larger clonotype is one base distant, so this may be a read error. This chain links TRBV11-2 with TRBJ2-5; tentative D call: TRBD1 (6 bases). The CDR3 totals 14 residues. Germline CDR1 reads SGHAT; CDR2 reads FQNNGV. V was pared by 3 bases and J by 1 base, with 9 bases between. In nucleotides, the CDR3 is TGTGCCAGCAGCTTCTACAGGGTCCAAGAGACCCAGTACTTC. The encoded protein is CASSFYRVQETQYF.

This clone has ten or more counts. This chain links TRBV2 with TRBJ2-7; D uncertain. Germline CDR1 reads SNHLY; CDR2 reads FYNNEI. V was pared by 6 bases and J by 4 bases, with 10 bases between. This CDR3 comprises 12 residues. Written as DNA, the CDR3 is TGTGCCAGCAGAAGCAACGGGTACGAGCAGTACTTC. This gives the protein CASRSNGYEQYF.

This clone was seen more than once but under ten times. This chain links TRBV29-1 with TRBJ1-1; possibly TRBD1 for D (5 bases). Germline V CDR1 and CDR2: SQVTM, ANQGSEA. There are 13 residues in the CDR3. The V and J ends lost 6 bases and 1 base respectively, with 12 bases between them. CDR3 DNA: TGCAGCGTCACCAGTGGGGGGAACACTGAAGCTTTCTTT. Amino acids: CSVTSGGNTEAFF.

This clone was detected only a few times. A much larger clone differs from this one at a single base, so this may be a read error. The chain is built from TRBV12-3 or TRBV12-4 and TRBJ1-1; D is perhaps TRBD1 (5 bases). The CDR3 is 13 amino acids. The CDR3 loop reads CASSLNGGTEDFF. As DNA, the CDR3 is TGTGCCAGCAGTTTAAACGGGGGGACTGAAGATTTCTTT.

This clone was found many times. The chain recombines TRBV11-2 with TRBJ2-1; 8 positions match TRBD2. The CDR3 sequence is 16 residues long. Germline V lookup: CDR1 SGHAT, CDR2 FQNNGV. V dropped 2 bases and J dropped 3; count of bases not matched to a gene: 6. The CDR3 DNA reads as TGTGCCAGCAGCTTAATGGGACTAGGATTCTACAATGAGCAGTTCTTC. Protein: CASSLMGLGFYNEQFF.

This clone came up many times. The same CDR3 is also encoded by other DNA sequences in this sample. This chain connects TRBV7-3 to TRBJ1-1, with D possibly TRBD1 on 5 matching bases. V was clipped by 0 bases and J by 4 bases, with 12 bases between them. Germline loops: CDR1 SGHTA, CDR2 FQGTGA. The CDR3 loop spans 15 amino acids. CDR3 in amino acids: CASSLTGGDFTEAFF. The CDR3 nucleotides are TGTGCCAGCAGCTTAACGGGGGGTGACTTCACTGAAGCTTTCTTT.

The chain links TRBV12-3 or TRBV12-4 to TRBJ2-2, with D perhaps matching TRBD1 (5 bases). This CDR3 contains 18 residues. The V end was cut by 8 bases, the J end by 2 bases, with 24 bases between. This chain's CDR3 is CASQRRTWDFRNTGELFF. The DNA for the CDR3 is TGTGCCAGCCAACGGCGGACATGGGATTTTCGCAACACCGGGGAGCTGTTTTTT.

This clone was seen many times. The V gene is TRBV19, the J gene TRBJ1-1, with 10 bases identical to TRBD1. The ends lost 7 bases at V and 1 base at J; junction bases unmatched: 12. The CDR3 loop spans 17 amino acids. Germline V gene data show CDR1 as LNHDA and CDR2 as SQIVND (reference sequence). The CDR3 reads CASIQGATGGSNTEAFF. Written as DNA, the CDR3 is TGTGCCAGTATTCAGGGTGCGACAGGGGGCTCGAACACTGAAGCTTTCTTT.

This clone was seen just once. J is TRBJ1-2 and V is TRBV19; no reliable D call. The V end lost 7 bases, the J end lost 2 bases, and 20 bases lay between the germline ends. CDR3 size: 16 residues. CDR1 and CDR2 (germline): LNHDA, SQIVND (reference sequence). The CDR3 DNA follows: TGTGCCAGTACTTATGGCTTGGGAGTGGTCAACTATGGCTACACCTTC. Encoded protein: CASTYGLGVVNYGYTF.